The T cell receptor (beta chain) under discussion was sequenced for a study of blood T cell repertoires in COVID-19. The assay was immunoSEQ multiplex PCR, and TCRdb's table has in-frame clones only and misses some. In the table there are 25,000 to 30,000 clones, 85% to 95% of which are singletons. V shed 3 bases and J 8 bases; nucleotides not matched to a gene: 10. The CDR3 sequence is 15 residues long. CDR1 is MDHEN, CDR2 SYDVKM, per germline. The rearrangement uses TRBV28 and TRBJ2-1; 7 bases match TRBD2. Sequenced material: peripheral blood. This TCR came from a woman between 65 and 79 years old with COVID-19, enrolled during active disease. CDR3 DNA: TGTGCCAGCAGTTTTGGCACTAGCGCCGAGGATGAGCAGTTCTTC. It encodes CASSFGTSAEDEQFF.